Included here is one T cell receptor beta chain sequence, with context. Antigen unknown. Only in-frame clones appear in the TCRdb table, and some are missing; sequencing was by immunoSEQ multiplex PCR. The sample includes around 15,000 clones, 73% of them seen just once. Tumor samples were taken before definitive surgery or chemotherapy. This entry comes from a study of high-grade serous ovarian cancer treatment subgroups. Study context: Mean per sample: approximately 13,000 reads, just under 7,500 unique TCR beta rearrangements. Study-wide findings and caveats: Repertoire similarity ranged roughly 0.11 to 0.85 between tumors of one patient.

Germline CDR1 is KGHSH and CDR2 is LQKENI. V shed 2 bases, J shed 6 bases, and the junction held 7 bases outside the gene matches. The CDR3 spans 15 residues. The sample consisted of tumor tissue. The TCR sequence derives from a human donor with high-grade serous ovarian cancer. The chain combines TRBV18 with TRBJ2-7, with 10 positions matching TRBD1. CDR3 in DNA: TGTGCCAGCTCACCAGGGAGGACAGGGGGGCGCGAGCAGTACTTC. Translating it yields CASSPGRTGGREQYF.